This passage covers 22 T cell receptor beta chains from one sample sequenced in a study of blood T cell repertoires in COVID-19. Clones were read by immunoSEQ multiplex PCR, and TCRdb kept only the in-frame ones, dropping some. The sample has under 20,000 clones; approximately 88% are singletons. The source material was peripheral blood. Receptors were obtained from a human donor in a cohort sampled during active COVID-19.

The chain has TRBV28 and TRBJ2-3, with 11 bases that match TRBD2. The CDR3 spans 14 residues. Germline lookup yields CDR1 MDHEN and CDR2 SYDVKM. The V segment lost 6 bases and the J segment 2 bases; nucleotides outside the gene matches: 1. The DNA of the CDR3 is TGTGCCAGCAGACTAGCGGGAGTCACAGATACGCAGTATTTT. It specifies CASRLAGVTDTQYF.

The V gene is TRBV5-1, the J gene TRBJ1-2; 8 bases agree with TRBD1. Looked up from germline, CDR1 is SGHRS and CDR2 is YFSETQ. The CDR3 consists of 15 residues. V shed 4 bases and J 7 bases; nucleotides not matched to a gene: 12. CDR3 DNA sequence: TGCGCCAGCAGCCCCGGCCCGGACAGGGAGTCTGGCTACACCTTC. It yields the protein CASSPGPDRESGYTF.

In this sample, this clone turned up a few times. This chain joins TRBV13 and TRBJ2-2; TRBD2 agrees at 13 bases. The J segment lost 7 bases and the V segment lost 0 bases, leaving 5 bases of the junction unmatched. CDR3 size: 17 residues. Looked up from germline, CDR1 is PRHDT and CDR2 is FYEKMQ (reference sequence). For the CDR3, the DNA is TGTGCCAGCAGCTTAGGACTAGCGGGAGGGCTTGACGGGGAGCTGTTTTTT. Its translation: CASSLGLAGGLDGELFF.

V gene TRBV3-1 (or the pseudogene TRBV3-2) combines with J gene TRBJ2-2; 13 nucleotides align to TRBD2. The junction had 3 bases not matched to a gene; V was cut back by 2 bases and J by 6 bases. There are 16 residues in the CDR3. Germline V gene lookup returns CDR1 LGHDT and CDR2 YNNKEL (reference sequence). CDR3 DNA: TGTGCCAGCAGCCAACGGACTAGCGGGAGATCCGGGGAGCTGTTTTTT. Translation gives CASSQRTSGRSGELFF.

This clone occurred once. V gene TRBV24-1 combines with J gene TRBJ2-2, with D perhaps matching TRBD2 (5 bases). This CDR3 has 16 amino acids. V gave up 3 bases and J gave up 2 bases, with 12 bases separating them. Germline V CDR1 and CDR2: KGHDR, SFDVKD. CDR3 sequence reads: CATSDVGGPNTGELFF. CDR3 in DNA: TGTGCCACCAGTGATGTCGGCGGGCCTAACACCGGGGAGCTGTTTTTT.

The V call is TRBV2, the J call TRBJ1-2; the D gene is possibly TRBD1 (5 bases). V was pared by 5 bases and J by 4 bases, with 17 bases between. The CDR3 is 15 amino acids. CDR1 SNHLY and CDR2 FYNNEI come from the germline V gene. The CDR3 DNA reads TGTGCCAGCAGTTCCTTAGGGGCTTCGACCTATGGCTACACCTTC. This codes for CASSSLGASTYGYTF.

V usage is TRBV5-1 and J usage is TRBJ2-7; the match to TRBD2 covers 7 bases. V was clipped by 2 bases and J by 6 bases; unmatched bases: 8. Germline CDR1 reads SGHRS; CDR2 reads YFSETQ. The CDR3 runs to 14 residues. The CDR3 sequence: CASSFEGGPGEQYF. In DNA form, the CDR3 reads TGCGCCAGCAGCTTTGAGGGAGGGCCCGGCGAGCAGTACTTC.

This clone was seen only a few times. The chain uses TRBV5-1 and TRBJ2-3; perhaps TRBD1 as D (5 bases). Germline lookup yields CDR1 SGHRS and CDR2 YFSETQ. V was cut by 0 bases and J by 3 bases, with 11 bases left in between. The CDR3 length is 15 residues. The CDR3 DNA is TGCGCCAGCAGCTTGGAGTATGCAGGGACAGATACGCAGTATTTT. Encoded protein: CASSLEYAGTDTQYF.

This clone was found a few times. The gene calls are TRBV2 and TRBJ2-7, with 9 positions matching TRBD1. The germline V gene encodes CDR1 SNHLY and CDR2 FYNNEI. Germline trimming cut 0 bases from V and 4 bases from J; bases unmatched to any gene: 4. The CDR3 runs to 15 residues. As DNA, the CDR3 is TGTGCCAGCAGTGAAGCGGGACAGGGCCCTTACGAGCAGTACTTC. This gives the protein CASSEAGQGPYEQYF.

The CDR3 nucleotides are TGTGCCAGCGCTAGCGGGAGGGATCGAGAGACCCAGTACTTC. This encodes CASASGRDRETQYF. The chain combines TRBV19 with TRBJ2-5, with 12 bases matching TRBD2. Germline assignment: CDR1 LNHDA and CDR2 SQIVND (reference sequence). The CDR3 loop spans 14 amino acids. V gave up 9 bases and J gave up 4 bases; unmatched junction bases: 6. Using reference TRBV19 and TRBJ2-5 for the parts outside the CDR3, the full variable domain is DGGITQSPKYLFRKEGQNVTLSCEQNLNHDAMYWYRQDPGQGLRLIYYSQIVNDFQKGDIAEGYSVSREKKESFPLTVTSAQKNPTAFYLCASASGRDRETQYFGPGTRLLVL.

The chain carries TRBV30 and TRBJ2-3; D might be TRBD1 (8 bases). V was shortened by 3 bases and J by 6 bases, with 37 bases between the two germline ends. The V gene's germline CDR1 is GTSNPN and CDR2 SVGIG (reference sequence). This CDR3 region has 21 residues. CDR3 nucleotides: TGTGCCTGGAGCTCTGGTCGCTGGACAGGGAGGGCTGGCGGCGTGGCGGATACGCAGTATTTT. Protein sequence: CAWSSGRWTGRAGGVADTQYF.

The DNA of the CDR3 is TGTGCCAGCAGTGGAGGGACAGGTCGTTATCAGCCCCAGCATTTT. Its protein is CASSGGTGRYQPQHF. J is TRBJ1-5 and V is TRBV2; 8 bases match TRBD1. This CDR3 has 15 residues. Germline V gene sequence: CDR1 SNHLY, CDR2 FYNNEI. The V and J ends lost 4 bases and 5 bases, in that order; junction bases with no gene match: 7.

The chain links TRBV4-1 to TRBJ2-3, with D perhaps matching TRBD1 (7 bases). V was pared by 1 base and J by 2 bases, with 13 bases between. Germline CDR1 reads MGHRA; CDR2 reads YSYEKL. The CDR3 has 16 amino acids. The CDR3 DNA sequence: TGCGCCAGCAGCCAAGGGCAGGGGGGATACACAGATACGCAGTATTTT. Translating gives CASSQGQGGYTDTQYF.

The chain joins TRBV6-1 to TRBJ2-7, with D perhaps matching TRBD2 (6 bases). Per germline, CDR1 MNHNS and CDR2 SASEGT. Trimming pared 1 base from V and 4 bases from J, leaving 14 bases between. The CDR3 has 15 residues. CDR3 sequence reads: CASSEVGGEGYEQYF. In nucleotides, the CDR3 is TGTGCCAGCAGTGAAGTTGGAGGGGAAGGATACGAGCAGTACTTC.

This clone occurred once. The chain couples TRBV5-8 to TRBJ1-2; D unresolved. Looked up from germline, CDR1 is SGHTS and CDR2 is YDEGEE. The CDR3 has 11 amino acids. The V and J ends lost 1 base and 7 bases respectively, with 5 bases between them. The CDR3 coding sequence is TGTGCCAGCAGCTTGTCCTCTGGCTACACCTTC. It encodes CASSLSSGYTF. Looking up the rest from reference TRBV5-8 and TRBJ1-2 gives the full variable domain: EAGVTQSPTHLIKTRGQQATLRCSPISGHTSVYWYQQALGLGLQFLLWYDEGEERNRGNFPPRFSGRQFPNYSSELNVNALELEDSALYLCASSLSSGYTFGSGTRLTVV.

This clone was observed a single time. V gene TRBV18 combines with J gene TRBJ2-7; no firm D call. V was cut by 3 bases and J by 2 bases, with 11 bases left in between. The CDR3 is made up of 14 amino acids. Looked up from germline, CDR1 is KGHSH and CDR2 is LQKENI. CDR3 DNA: TGTGCCAGCTCACCTTCAGGCACAGCCTACGAGCAGTACTTC. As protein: CASSPSGTAYEQYF.

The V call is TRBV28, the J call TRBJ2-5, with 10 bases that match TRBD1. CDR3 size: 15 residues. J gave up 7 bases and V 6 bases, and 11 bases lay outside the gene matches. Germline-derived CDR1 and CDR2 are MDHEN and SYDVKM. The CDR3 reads CASSHGTGVFGTQYF. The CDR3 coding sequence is TGTGCCAGCAGCCATGGGACAGGGGTTTTCGGGACCCAGTACTTC.

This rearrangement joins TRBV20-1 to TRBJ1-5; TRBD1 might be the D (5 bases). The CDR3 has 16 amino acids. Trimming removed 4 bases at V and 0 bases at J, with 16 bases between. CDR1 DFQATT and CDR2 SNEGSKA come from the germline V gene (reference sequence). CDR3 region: CSATDGGAYSNQPQHF. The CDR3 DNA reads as TGCAGTGCTACTGACGGGGGAGCTTATAGCAATCAGCCCCAGCATTTT.

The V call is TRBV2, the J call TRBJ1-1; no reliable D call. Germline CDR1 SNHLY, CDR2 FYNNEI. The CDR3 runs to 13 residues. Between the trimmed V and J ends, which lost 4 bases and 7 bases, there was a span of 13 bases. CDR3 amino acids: CASSGRTAYEAFF. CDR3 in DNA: TGTGCCAGCAGTGGGAGGACGGCCTATGAAGCTTTCTTT.

The CDR3 sequence: CATTGTTTHEQFF. As DNA, the CDR3 is TGTGCCACCACCGGGACTACGACCCATGAGCAGTTCTTC. This chain uses TRBV28 with TRBJ2-1; 7 nucleotides line up with TRBD2. The CDR3 consists of 13 residues. CDR1 MDHEN and CDR2 SYDVKM come from the germline V gene. With V trimmed by 10 bases and J by 8 bases, 11 bases remained unmatched.

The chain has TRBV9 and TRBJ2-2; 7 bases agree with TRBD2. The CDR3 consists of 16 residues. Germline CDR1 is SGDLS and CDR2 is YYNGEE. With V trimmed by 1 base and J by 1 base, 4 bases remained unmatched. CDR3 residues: CASSVRASGNTGELFF. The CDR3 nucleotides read TGTGCCAGCAGCGTAAGGGCTAGCGGGAACACCGGGGAGCTGTTTTTT.

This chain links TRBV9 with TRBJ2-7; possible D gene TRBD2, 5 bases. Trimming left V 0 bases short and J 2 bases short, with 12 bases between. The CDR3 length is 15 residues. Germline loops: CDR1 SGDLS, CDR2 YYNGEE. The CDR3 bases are TGTGCCAGCAGCGTAGCTAACGGGATCACCTACGAGCAGTACTTC. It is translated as CASSVANGITYEQYF.